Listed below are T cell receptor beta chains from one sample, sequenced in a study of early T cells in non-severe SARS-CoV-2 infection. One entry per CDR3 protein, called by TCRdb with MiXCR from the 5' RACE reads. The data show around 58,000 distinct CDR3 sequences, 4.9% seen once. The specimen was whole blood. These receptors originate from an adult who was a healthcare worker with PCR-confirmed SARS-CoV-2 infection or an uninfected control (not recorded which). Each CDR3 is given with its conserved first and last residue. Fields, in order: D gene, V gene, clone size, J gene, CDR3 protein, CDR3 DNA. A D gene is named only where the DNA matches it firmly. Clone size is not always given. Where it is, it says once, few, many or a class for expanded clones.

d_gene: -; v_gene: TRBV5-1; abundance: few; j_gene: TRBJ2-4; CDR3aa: CASSWTGTGASFGKNIQYF; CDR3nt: TGCGCCAGCAGCTGGACGGGGACGGGGGCCTCTTTTGGCAAAAACATTCAGTACTTC
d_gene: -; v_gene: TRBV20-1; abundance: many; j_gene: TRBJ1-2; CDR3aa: CSAGRASNYGYTF; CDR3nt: TGCAGTGCAGGTCGAGCGTCGAACTATGGCTACACCTTC
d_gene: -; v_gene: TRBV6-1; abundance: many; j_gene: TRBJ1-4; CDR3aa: CASSEMEGIPGPMEKLFF; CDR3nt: TGTGCCAGCAGTGAAATGGAAGGAATTCCCGGCCCAATGGAAAAACTGTTTTTT
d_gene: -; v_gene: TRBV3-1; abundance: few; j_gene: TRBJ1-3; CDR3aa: CASSHRTAGSGNTIYF; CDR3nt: TGTGCCAGCAGCCATCGGACAGCCGGCTCTGGAAACACCATATATTTT
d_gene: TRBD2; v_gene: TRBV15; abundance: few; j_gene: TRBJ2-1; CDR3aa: CATSRERTSGSNEQFF; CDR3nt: TGTGCCACCAGCAGAGAGAGGACTAGCGGGAGCAATGAGCAGTTCTTC
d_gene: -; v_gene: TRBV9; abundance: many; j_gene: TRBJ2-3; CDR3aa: CASSVAGGSTDTQYF; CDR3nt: TGTGCCAGCAGCGTAGCTGGCGGGAGCACAGATACGCAGTATTTT
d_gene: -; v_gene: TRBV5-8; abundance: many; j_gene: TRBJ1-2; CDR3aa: CASSPEGVFLYGYTF; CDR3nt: TGTGCCAGCAGCCCGGAGGGTGTGTTTCTCTATGGCTACACCTTC
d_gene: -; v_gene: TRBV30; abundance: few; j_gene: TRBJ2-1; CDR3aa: CAWNPPGGIEQFF; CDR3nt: TGTGCCTGGAACCCCCCTGGGGGAATTGAGCAGTTCTTC
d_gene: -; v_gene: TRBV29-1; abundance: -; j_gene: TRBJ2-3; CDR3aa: CSVSNRVVVRDTQYF; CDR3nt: TGCAGCGTTTCCAACAGGGTAGTAGTTCGAGATACGCAGTATTTT
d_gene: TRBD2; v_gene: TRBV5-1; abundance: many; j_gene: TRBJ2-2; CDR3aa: CASRQASGDTGELFF; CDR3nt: TGCGCCAGCAGACAGGCCAGCGGGGACACCGGGGAGCTGTTTTTT
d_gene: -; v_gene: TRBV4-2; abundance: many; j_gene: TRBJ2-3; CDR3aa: CASSQDLIILGGTDTQYF; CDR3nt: TGTGCCAGCAGCCAAGATCTCATTATCCTGGGGGGCACAGATACGCAGTATTTT
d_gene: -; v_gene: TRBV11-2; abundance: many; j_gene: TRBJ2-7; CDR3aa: CASSQALIEQYF; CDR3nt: TGTGCCAGCAGCCAAGCCTTAATCGAGCAGTACTTC
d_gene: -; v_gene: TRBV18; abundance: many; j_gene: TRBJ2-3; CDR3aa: CASSPPLAATDTQYF; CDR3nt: TGTGCCAGCTCACCACCCCTTGCTGCGACAGATACGCAGTATTTT
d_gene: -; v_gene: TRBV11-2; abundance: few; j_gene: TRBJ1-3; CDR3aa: CASSEALLRNTIYF; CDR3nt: TGTGCCAGCAGCGAGGCATTGCTTAGAAACACCATATATTTT
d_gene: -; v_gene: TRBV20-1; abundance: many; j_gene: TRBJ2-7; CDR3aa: CSATLSSYEQYF; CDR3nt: TGCAGTGCTACCCTCTCCTCCTACGAGCAGTACTTC
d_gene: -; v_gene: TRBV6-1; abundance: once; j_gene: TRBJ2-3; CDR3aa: CTSSEMESSTDTQYF; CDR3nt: TGTACCAGCAGTGAAATGGAGTCTAGCACAGATACGCAGTATTTT
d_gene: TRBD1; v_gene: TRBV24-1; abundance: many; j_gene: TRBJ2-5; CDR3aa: CATSDPGTGARETQYF; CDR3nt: TGTGCCACCAGTGATCCCGGGACAGGGGCTCGAGAGACCCAGTACTTC
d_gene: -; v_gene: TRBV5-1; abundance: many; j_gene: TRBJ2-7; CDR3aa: CASSLGVSGYEQYF; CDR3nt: TGCGCCAGCAGCTTGGGGGTTTCCGGTTACGAGCAGTACTTC
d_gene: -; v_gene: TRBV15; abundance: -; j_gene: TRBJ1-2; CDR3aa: CATSRFPDYGYTF; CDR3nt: TGTGCCACCAGCAGATTCCCAGACTATGGCTACACCTTC
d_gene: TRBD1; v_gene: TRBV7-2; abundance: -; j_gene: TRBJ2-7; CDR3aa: CASSLAGTGAYEQYF; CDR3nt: TGTGCCAGCAGCCTAGCCGGGACAGGGGCCTACGAGCAGTACTTC
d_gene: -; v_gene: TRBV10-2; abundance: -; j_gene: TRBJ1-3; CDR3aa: CASSEGSGNTIYF; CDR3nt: TGCGCCAGCAGTGAGGGGTCCGGAAACACCATATATTTT
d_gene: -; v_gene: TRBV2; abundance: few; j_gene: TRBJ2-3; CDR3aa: CASSRSSFSTSTDTQYF; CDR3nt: TGTGCCAGCAGTCGCTCATCCTTCTCCACTAGCACAGATACGCAGTATTTT
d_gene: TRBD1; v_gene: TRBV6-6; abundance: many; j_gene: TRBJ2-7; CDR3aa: CASSSSRQGSSYEQYF; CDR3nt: TGTGCCAGCAGTTCGTCAAGACAGGGGAGCTCCTACGAGCAGTACTTC
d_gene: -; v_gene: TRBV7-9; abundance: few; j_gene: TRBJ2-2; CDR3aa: CASSRQTGPRKNTGELFF; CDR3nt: TGTGCCAGCAGCAGACAAACAGGGCCCAGAAAAAACACCGGGGAGCTGTTTTTT
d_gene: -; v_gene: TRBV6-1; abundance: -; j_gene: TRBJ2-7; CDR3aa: CACEAASPPYEQYF; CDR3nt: TGTGCTTGCGAGGCGGCCTCGCCACCCTACGAGCAGTACTTC
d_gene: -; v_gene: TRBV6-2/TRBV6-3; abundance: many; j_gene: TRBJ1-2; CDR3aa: CASEDARGYGYTF; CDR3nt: TGTGCCAGCGAGGATGCCAGGGGCTATGGCTACACCTTC
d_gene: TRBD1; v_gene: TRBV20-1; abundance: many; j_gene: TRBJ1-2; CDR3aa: CSARHRQGDYYGYTF; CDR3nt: TGCAGTGCTAGACATCGACAGGGAGATTACTATGGCTACACCTTC
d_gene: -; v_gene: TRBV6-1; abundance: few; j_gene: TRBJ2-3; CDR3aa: CASSRTVTDTQYF; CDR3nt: TGTGCCAGCAGTCGGACAGTCACAGATACGCAGTATTTT
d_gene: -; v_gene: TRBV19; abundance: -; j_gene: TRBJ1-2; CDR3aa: CASSMASDYGYTF; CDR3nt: TGTGCCAGTAGTATGGCCTCTGACTATGGCTACACCTTC
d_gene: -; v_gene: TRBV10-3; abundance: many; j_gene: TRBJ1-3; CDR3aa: CAISQRDTSGNTIYF; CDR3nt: TGTGCCATCAGTCAGCGGGACACCTCTGGAAACACCATATATTTT
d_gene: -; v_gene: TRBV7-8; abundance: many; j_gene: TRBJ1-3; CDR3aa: CASSLIQGPYSGNTIYF; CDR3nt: TGTGCCAGCAGCTTAATTCAGGGGCCCTACTCTGGAAACACCATATATTTT
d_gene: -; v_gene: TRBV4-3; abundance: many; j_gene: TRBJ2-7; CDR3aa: CASSQGHRNYEQYF; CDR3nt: TGCGCCAGCAGCCAAGGCCATAGGAACTACGAGCAGTACTTC
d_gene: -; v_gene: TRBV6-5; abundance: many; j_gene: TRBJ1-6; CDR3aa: CASTPGSPYNSPLHF; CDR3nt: TGTGCCAGCACCCCGGGGTCCCCCTATAATTCACCCCTCCACTTT
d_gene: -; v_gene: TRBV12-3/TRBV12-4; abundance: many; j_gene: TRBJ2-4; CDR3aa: CASSLGLAKNIQYF; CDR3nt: TGTGCCAGCAGCTTAGGGCTAGCCAAAAACATTCAGTACTTC
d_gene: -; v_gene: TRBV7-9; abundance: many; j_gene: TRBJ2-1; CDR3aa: CASSLSTWLGKDEQFF; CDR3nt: TGTGCCAGCAGCTTGAGTACCTGGCTAGGGAAAGATGAGCAGTTCTTC
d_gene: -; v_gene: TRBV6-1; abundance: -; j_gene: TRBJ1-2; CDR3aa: CASSDLSPYGYTF; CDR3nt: TGTGCCAGCAGTGACCTTAGCCCCTATGGCTACACCTTC
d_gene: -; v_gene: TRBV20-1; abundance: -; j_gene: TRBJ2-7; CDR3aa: CSATHVWDVGGAEQYF; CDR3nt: TGCAGTGCCACGCATGTTTGGGACGTAGGGGGAGCGGAGCAGTACTTC
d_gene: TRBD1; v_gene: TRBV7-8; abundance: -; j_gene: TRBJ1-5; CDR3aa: CASSLFGTTGRYFMDHQPQHF; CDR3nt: TGTGCCAGCAGCTTATTCGGAACGACAGGGCGGTATTTTATGGATCATCAGCCCCAGCATTTT
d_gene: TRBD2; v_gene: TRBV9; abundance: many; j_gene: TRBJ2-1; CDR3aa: CASSSNLAGGEQFF; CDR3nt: TGTGCCAGCAGCTCGAACCTAGCGGGTGGTGAGCAGTTCTTC